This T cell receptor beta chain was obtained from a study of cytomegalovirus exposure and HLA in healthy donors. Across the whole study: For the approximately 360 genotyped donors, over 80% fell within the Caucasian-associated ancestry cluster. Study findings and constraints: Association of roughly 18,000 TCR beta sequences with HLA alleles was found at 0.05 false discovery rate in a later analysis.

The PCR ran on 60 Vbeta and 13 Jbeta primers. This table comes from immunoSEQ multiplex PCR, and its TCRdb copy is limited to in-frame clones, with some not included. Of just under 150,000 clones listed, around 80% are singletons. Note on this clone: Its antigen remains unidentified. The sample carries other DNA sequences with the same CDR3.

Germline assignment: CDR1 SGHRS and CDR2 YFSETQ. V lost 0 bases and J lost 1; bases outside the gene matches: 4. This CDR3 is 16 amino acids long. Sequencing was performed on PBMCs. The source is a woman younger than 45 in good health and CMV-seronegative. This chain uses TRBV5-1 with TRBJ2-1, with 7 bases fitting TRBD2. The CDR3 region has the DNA TGCGCCAGCAGCTTGGGGCTAGCGGTATCCTACAATGAGCAGTTCTTC. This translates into CASSLGLAVSYNEQFF.